The next 9 T cell receptor beta chains were all read from a single sample in a study of blood T cell repertoires in COVID-19. Repertoires were generated with immunoSEQ multiplex PCR, while TCRdb's copy carries only in-frame clones and drops some. The sample consists of about 240,000 clones, around 81% of them appearing once. Sequenced: peripheral blood. Receptors were obtained from a man aged 25-45 years who had recovered from COVID-19.

The V call is TRBV6-1, the J call TRBJ1-3; weak D call: TRBD1 (6 bases). Trimming took 2 bases from V and 4 from J, leaving 9 bases between them. CDR1 is MNHNS and CDR2 is SASEGT in the germline V gene. There are 14 residues in the CDR3. CDR3 nucleotides: TGTGCCAGCAGTGAACAGGGGTTCGGAAACACCATATATTTT. Translating gives CASSEQGFGNTIYF.

The chain is built from TRBV7-3 and TRBJ2-6, with D possibly being TRBD2 (5 bases). V gave up 5 bases and J gave up 4 bases, with 15 bases separating them. This CDR3 is 16 amino acids long. From germline, CDR1 is SGHTA and CDR2 FQGTGA. The CDR3 sequence is CASSPSLGLGANVLTF. The CDR3 DNA follows: TGTGCCAGCAGCCCCTCCCTAGGACTGGGGGCCAACGTCCTGACTTTC.

The chain links TRBV29-1 to TRBJ2-7, with TRBD1 matching over 8 bases. Germline lookup yields CDR1 SQVTM and CDR2 ANQGSEA. The CDR3 runs to 15 residues. After removal of 5 bases from V and 5 bases from J, the junction contained 14 bases not matched to a gene. The CDR3 spells CSVTPGGGVGNEQYF. The CDR3 DNA reads as TGCAGCGTTACTCCAGGGGGCGGTGTGGGTAACGAGCAGTACTTC.

The chain couples TRBV4-1 to TRBJ1-5; the match to TRBD1 covers 8 bases. The CDR3 has 16 residues. The trim removed 1 base at V and 8 bases at J, leaving 10 bases unmatched. In germline, CDR1 is MGHRA, CDR2 YSYEKL. The CDR3 sequence: CASSQGIGQGKEPQHF. The CDR3, as DNA: TGCGCCAGCAGCCAAGGGATTGGACAGGGCAAAGAGCCCCAGCATTTT.

The chain links TRBV2 to TRBJ2-7; 7 bases line up with TRBD1. V lost 6 bases, J lost 6 bases, and 11 bases stayed unmatched. This CDR3 is 14 amino acids long. Germline V lookup: CDR1 SNHLY, CDR2 FYNNEI. CDR3: CASRSGTALGEQYF. In DNA form, the CDR3 reads TGTGCCAGCAGATCCGGGACAGCGTTGGGCGAGCAGTACTTC.

V and J are TRBV11-2 and TRBJ1-2; D possibly corresponds to TRBD1 (6 bases). Germline CDR1 reads SGHAT; CDR2 reads FQNNGV. The CDR3 loop spans 15 amino acids. Between the trimmed V and J ends, which lost 4 bases and 6 bases, there was a span of 18 bases. Here the CDR3 reads CASSSPPQGSDGYTF. CDR3 nucleotide sequence: TGTGCCAGCAGCTCCCCACCACAGGGCTCAGATGGCTACACCTTC.

This chain links TRBV11-3 with TRBJ2-2; D uncertain. With 3 bases removed from V and 6 bases from J, the gap between germline ends came to 11 bases. The CDR3 runs 14 residues. In germline, CDR1 is SGHNT, CDR2 YENEEA. CDR3 sequence reads: CASSLGAVAGELFF. In nucleotides, the CDR3 is TGTGCCAGCAGCTTGGGCGCTGTGGCCGGGGAGCTGTTTTTT.

The rearrangement uses TRBV13 and TRBJ2-3, with D perhaps TRBD2 (7 bases). Germline V CDR1 and CDR2: PRHDT, FYEKMQ (reference sequence). CDR3 length equals 13 residues. Trimming shortened V by 1 base and J by 10 bases, and 12 bases separated the two germline ends. This chain's CDR3 is CASSLERGGAQYF. The CDR3 DNA reads as TGTGCCAGCAGCTTAGAACGCGGGGGCGCGCAGTATTTT.

V usage is TRBV15 and J usage is TRBJ1-1; maybe TRBD1 (5 bases). This CDR3 contains 14 residues. The V and J ends lost 1 base and 4 bases respectively, with 10 bases between them. Per germline, CDR1 LNHNV and CDR2 YYDKDF (reference sequence). The CDR3: CATSRAQGSTEAFF. CDR3 coding DNA: TGTGCCACCAGCAGAGCCCAGGGTAGCACTGAAGCTTTCTTT.